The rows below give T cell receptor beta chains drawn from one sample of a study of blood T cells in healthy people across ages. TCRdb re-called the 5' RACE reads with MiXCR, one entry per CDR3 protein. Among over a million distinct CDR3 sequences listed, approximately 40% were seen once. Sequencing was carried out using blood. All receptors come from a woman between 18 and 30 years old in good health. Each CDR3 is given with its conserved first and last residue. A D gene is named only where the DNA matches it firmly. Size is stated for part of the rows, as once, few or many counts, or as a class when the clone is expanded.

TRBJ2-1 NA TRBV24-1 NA TGTGCCACCAGTGATGCGAGGTCCTACAATGAGCAGTTCTTC CATSDARSYNEQFF
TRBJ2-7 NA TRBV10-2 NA TGCGCCAGCCGGAGCTCCGGAGGTAGTGGCTACGAGCAGTACTTC CASRSSGGSGYEQYF
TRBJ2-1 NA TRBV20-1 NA TGCAGTGCTCATCGACCGGGAAGCGATGAGCAGTTCTTC CSAHRPGSDEQFF
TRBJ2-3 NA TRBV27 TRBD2 TGTGCCAGCACCCCGGGGGGGGTTGTAGGAGATACGCAGTATTTT CASTPGGVVGDTQYF
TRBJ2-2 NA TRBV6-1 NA TGTGCCAGCATAGGGGACGGACGAGTGGAGCTGTTTTTT CASIGDGRVELFF
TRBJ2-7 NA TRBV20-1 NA TGCAGTGCTCTAGAGAAGCGGAACTCCTACGAGCAGTACTTC CSALEKRNSYEQYF
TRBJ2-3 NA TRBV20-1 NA TGCAGTGCTAGACCTCTTGCGGGATTAACCACAGATACGCAGTATTTT CSARPLAGLTTDTQYF
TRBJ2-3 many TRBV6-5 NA TGTGCCAGCAGTTACGGGAGCGGGACAGATACGCAGTATTTT CASSYGSGTDTQYF
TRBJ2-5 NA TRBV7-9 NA TGTTCCAGCAGCTTAGCCCCCGAGACCCAGTACTTC CSSSLAPETQYF
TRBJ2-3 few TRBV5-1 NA TGCGCCAGCAGCTTGGCCGTTGGACATTCTGTTGATACGCAGTATTTT CASSLAVGHSVDTQYF
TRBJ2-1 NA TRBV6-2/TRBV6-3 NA TGTGCCAGCAGCGCCCACTCCTACAATGAGCAGTTCTTC CASSAHSYNEQFF
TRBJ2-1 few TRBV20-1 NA TGCAGCGGGGGAGGACAGGTCCCCTACAATGAGCAGTTCTTC CSGGGQVPYNEQFF
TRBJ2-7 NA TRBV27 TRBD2 TGTGCCAGCAGTTTAGCCCTAGCGGGTCTCTCCTGCGAGCAGTACTTC CASSLALAGLSCEQYF
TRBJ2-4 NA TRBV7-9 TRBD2 TGTGCCAGCAGCTTAGGTGGACTAGCGGGGGGGCCGGCCAAAAACATTCAGTACTTC CASSLGGLAGGPAKNIQYF
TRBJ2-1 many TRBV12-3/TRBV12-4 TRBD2 TGCGCCAGCAGCTTGGTTAGCGGGGGATACAATGAGCAGTTCTTC CASSLVSGGYNEQFF
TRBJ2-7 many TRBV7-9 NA TGTGCCAGCAGCTTAGCCTTGAACTACGAGCAGTACTTC CASSLALNYEQYF
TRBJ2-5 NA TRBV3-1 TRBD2 TGTGCCAGCAGCCATGGGAGGGAGCAGTACTTC CASSHGREQYF
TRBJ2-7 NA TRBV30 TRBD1 TGTGCCTGGGCAAGACAGGGGCACGAGCAGTACTTC CAWARQGHEQYF
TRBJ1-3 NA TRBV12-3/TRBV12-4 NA TGTGCCAGCCACCCCGTCCGGGGTGGTAGGGGAAACACCATATATTTT CASHPVRGGRGNTIYF
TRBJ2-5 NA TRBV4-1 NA TGCGCCAGCAGCCGGGTGATGGCAGAATTGTACTTC CASSRVMAELYF
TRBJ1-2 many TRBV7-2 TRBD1 TGTGCCAGCAGCCCCGGAGGGGGCTTCTATGGCTACACCTTC CASSPGGGFYGYTF